What follows are 26 T cell receptor beta chains derived from one specimen sequenced in a study of cytomegalovirus exposure and HLA in healthy donors. Sequenced by immunoSEQ multiplex PCR; TCRdb stores in-frame clones only, minus some. The sample contains about 240,000 clones, 75% to 90% of which appear only once. The sequenced sample consisted of PBMCs. These receptors all stem from a woman aged 25 to 39 in good health and CMV-seropositive.

The V call is TRBV28, the J call TRBJ2-2; 7 bases match TRBD2. With 3 bases clipped from V and 2 bases from J, the junction kept 9 bases outside the gene matches. Germline V gene sequence: CDR1 MDHEN, CDR2 SYDVKM. The CDR3 consists of 17 residues. The CDR3, as DNA: TGTGCCAGCAGTTTGCCCGGTCAGGGACTAAACACCGGGGAGCTGTTTTTT. Translating gives CASSLPGQGLNTGELFF.

This CDR3 is CASERTEAYEQYF. CDR3 sequence (DNA): TGTGCCAGCGAAAGGACAGAGGCCTACGAGCAGTACTTC. The J gene is TRBJ2-7, the V gene TRBV6-1, with a tentative D call TRBD1 (6 bases). Trimming removed 8 bases at V and 2 bases at J, with 13 bases between. The CDR3 has 13 residues. The germline gives CDR1 MNHNS, CDR2 SASEGT.

This chain joins TRBV7-9 and TRBJ1-1; 9 bases match TRBD1. V lost 5 bases and J lost 3; bases outside the gene matches: 4. The CDR3 has 14 residues. Germline V lookup: CDR1 SEHNR, CDR2 FQNEAQ (reference sequence). The CDR3 loop is CASSPRQGDTEAFF. In DNA, the CDR3 is TGTGCCAGCAGCCCCCGACAGGGGGACACTGAAGCTTTCTTT.

The table lists this clone with a few counts. V gene TRBV6-1 combines with J gene TRBJ1-1; 8 bases align to TRBD1. Germline V lookup: CDR1 MNHNS, CDR2 SASEGT. The CDR3 covers 12 residues. V dropped 9 bases and J dropped 5; count of bases not matched to a gene: 5. CDR3 amino acids: CASRGQETEAFF. The CDR3 DNA sequence: TGTGCCAGTCGGGGACAGGAGACTGAAGCTTTCTTT.

J is TRBJ2-5 and V is TRBV19; 8 bases are a match to TRBD2. The germline V gene encodes CDR1 LNHDA and CDR2 SQIVND (reference sequence). The CDR3 runs to 15 residues. V shed 6 bases and J 5 bases; nucleotides not matched to a gene: 11. CDR3 DNA: TGTGCCAGTAGCAACGGGAGGGCCGGGTGGGAGACCCAGTACTTC. Residues: CASSNGRAGWETQYF.

The V call is TRBV28, the J call TRBJ2-7, with 7 bases matching TRBD2. This CDR3 is 14 amino acids long. The V and J ends lost 4 bases and 7 bases, in that order; junction bases with no gene match: 10. Germline CDR1 is MDHEN and CDR2 is SYDVKM. In DNA, the CDR3 is TGTGCCAGCAGTTCCCCAGGCGGGAGTGTTGAGCAGTACTTC. This gives the protein CASSSPGGSVEQYF.

On this clone itself: It is likely a read error, because the conserved phenylalanine at the end of the CDR3 is missing. The DNA is omitted, as the CDR3 cannot be located on it reliably, and the CDR3 follows TCRdb's listing. This chain links TRBV28 with TRBJ1-2; the D call of TRBD1 is as the table states it, not checked on the DNA. Germline CDR1 is MDHEN and CDR2 is SYDVKM. The CDR3 numbers 14 amino acids, ends counted. The CDR3 spells CASSSTSVPPRQGV.

This chain links TRBV5-1 with TRBJ2-5; no clear D. Germline-derived CDR1 and CDR2 are SGHRS and YFSETQ. This CDR3 is built from 13 residues. V shed 1 base and J shed 2 bases, with 6 bases lying between them. The chain's CDR3 is CASSLLVQETQYF. In nucleotides, the CDR3 is TGCGCCAGCAGCTTGCTCGTACAAGAGACCCAGTACTTC.

The genes are TRBV4-2 and TRBJ2-1; 7 positions agree with TRBD2. Germline CDR1 LGHNA, CDR2 YNFKEQ. V was clipped by 0 bases and J by 3 bases; unmatched bases: 2. This CDR3 contains 15 residues. Here the CDR3 DNA reads TGTGCCAGCAGCCAAGACCGGACTAGCTACAATGAGCAGTTCTTC. Translating it yields CASSQDRTSYNEQFF.

This clone showed up just once. V usage is TRBV5-1 and J usage is TRBJ2-6; D is possibly TRBD2 (6 bases). The ends were cut back, 4 bases at V and 2 bases at J, with 16 bases in the middle. The CDR3 has 17 amino acids. CDR1 and CDR2 (germline): SGHRS, YFSETQ. This CDR3 is CASSGGDGSAGANVLTF. CDR3 in DNA: TGCGCCAGCAGCGGGGGAGACGGGAGTGCTGGGGCCAACGTCCTGACTTTC.

This clone was recorded a few times. V is TRBV28 and J is TRBJ1-2; weak D call: TRBD1 (5 bases). This CDR3 has 14 residues. Germline values: CDR1 MDHEN, CDR2 SYDVKM. Trimming took off 6 bases at V and 7 bases at J, with 18 bases between the two ends. The CDR3 bases are TGTGCCAGCAGCCCGGGACTTTCCATGGCTGGCTACACCTTC. This gives the protein CASSPGLSMAGYTF.

This clone was found a few times. The rearrangement uses TRBV6-4 and TRBJ1-2, with no clear D. The CDR3 is made up of 12 amino acids. V lost 4 bases and J 8 bases, leaving 11 bases between the germline ends. Germline lookup yields CDR1 MRHNA and CDR2 SNTAGT. CDR3 nucleotides: TGTGCCAGCAGTGTGGGGAGGCTAGGCTACACCTTC. The encoded protein is CASSVGRLGYTF.

This chain links TRBV2 with TRBJ1-1; 10 bases match TRBD1. There are 15 residues in the CDR3. Losses at the gene ends were 7 bases for V and 2 bases for J; bases not matched to a gene: 7. Germline CDR1 reads SNHLY; CDR2 reads FYNNEI. Here the CDR3 reads CASNSGDRGNTEAFF. CDR3 in DNA: TGTGCCAGCAACTCGGGGGACAGGGGTAACACTGAAGCTTTCTTT.

The rearrangement joins TRBV28 to TRBJ1-2; TRBD1 agrees at 9 bases. V trimming: 6 bases; J trimming: 5 bases; junction bases outside the gene matches: 7. Germline V gene data show CDR1 as MDHEN and CDR2 as SYDVKM. The CDR3 covers 14 residues. CDR3 sequence: CASSPYRGQYGYTF. In DNA form, the CDR3 reads TGTGCCAGCAGCCCTTACAGGGGGCAGTATGGCTACACCTTC.

The chain couples TRBV5-1 to TRBJ1-4; D remains unclear. The V gene's germline CDR1 is SGHRS and CDR2 YFSETQ. V was pared by 0 bases and J by 2 bases, with 11 bases between. CDR3 length: 16 amino acids. CDR3 nucleotides: TGCGCCAGCAGCTTGGGGCTGGGGAGTACTAATGAAAAACTGTTTTTT. It is translated as CASSLGLGSTNEKLFF.

This chain uses TRBV4-2 with TRBJ2-1; 8 bases are shared with TRBD1. CDR1 and CDR2 (germline): LGHNA, YNFKEQ. The V gene end was trimmed by 2 bases and the J gene end by 2 bases; junction bases not matched to a gene: 8. The CDR3 covers 17 residues. Here the CDR3 DNA reads TGTGCCAGCAGCCAACTAACCTCAGGGGGCACCTACAATGAGCAGTTCTTC. It is translated as CASSQLTSGGTYNEQFF.

The rearrangement joins TRBV14 to TRBJ2-7, with D perhaps TRBD1 (6 bases). Trimming stripped 2 bases from V and 13 bases from J, with 21 bases between. Per germline, CDR1 SGHDN and CDR2 FVKESK. This CDR3 region has 14 residues. The CDR3 here is CASSQSPWAGGEYF. In DNA form, the CDR3 reads TGTGCCAGCAGCCAATCCCCATGGGCTGGGGGCGAATACTTC.

The CDR3 reads CASSSDDRVYEQYF. DNA for the CDR3: TGTGCCAGCAGTTCCGACGACAGGGTATACGAGCAGTACTTC. The rearrangement links TRBV28 to TRBJ2-7; 7 bases are a match to TRBD1. The germline V gene has CDR1 MDHEN and CDR2 SYDVKM. Trimming at V came to 4 bases and at J to 4 bases, leaving 7 bases not matched to a gene. This CDR3 comprises 14 residues.

V usage is TRBV29-1 and J usage is TRBJ2-3; D gene uncertain. CDR1 and CDR2 from the germline V gene are SQVTM and ANQGSEA. CDR3 length: 14 amino acids. V shed 4 bases and J shed 2 bases, with 13 bases lying between them. The CDR3 region has the DNA TGCAGCGTTGGTGGTAGTCCTACCACAGATACGCAGTATTTT. It translates to CSVGGSPTTDTQYF.

This chain joins TRBV29-1 and TRBJ2-5; D is possibly TRBD1 (5 bases). The end of the DNA fits TRBJ2-7 better, so the J call may be wrong. This CDR3 has 13 amino acids. CDR1 is SQVTM, CDR2 ANQGSEA, per germline. Here the CDR3 reads CSVLGQGMHEQYF. In DNA, the CDR3 is TGCAGCGTATTGGGGCAGGGTATGCACGAGCAGTACTTC.

The chain carries TRBV7-2 and TRBJ2-7, with TRBD2 matching 13 bases. The germline V gene has CDR1 SGHTA and CDR2 FQGNSA. The CDR3 consists of 18 residues. J lost 0 bases, V lost 1 base, and 6 bases had no gene match. DNA for the CDR3: TGTGCCAGCAGCTTAGGACTAGCGGGAGGCTCCAACTCCTACGAGCAGTACTTC. It encodes CASSLGLAGGSNSYEQYF.

This rearrangement joins TRBV18 to TRBJ2-2, with D possibly TRBD1 on 5 matching bases. This CDR3 is 15 amino acids long. Germline lookup yields CDR1 KGHSH and CDR2 LQKENI. V dropped 2 bases and J dropped 3 bases, with 10 bases sitting between them. The DNA of the CDR3 is TGTGCCAGCTCACCAGAGACAGACTACACCGGGGAGCTGTTTTTT. It yields the protein CASSPETDYTGELFF.

The V call is TRBV15, the J call TRBJ2-2; maybe TRBD1 (6 bases). Germline-derived CDR1 and CDR2 are LNHNV and YYDKDF (reference sequence). This CDR3 has 14 amino acids. V was cut by 4 bases and J by 6 bases, with 12 bases left in between. This chain's CDR3 is CATSKQQGSGELFF. For the CDR3, the DNA is TGTGCCACCAGCAAACAACAGGGCTCCGGGGAGCTGTTTTTT.

The chain joins TRBV7-2 to TRBJ2-7; 10 nucleotides agree with TRBD2. This CDR3 spans 17 amino acids. The trim removed 1 base at V and 3 bases at J, leaving 9 bases unmatched. CDR1 SGHTA and CDR2 FQGNSA come from the germline V gene. CDR3 residues: CASSLVASGSPGYEQYF. The CDR3 DNA reads TGTGCCAGCAGCTTAGTAGCTAGCGGGAGCCCAGGCTACGAGCAGTACTTC. The full variable domain, with the rest looked up from reference TRBV7-2 and TRBJ2-7, is GAGVSQSPSNKVTEKGKDVELRCDPISGHTALYWYRQSLGQGLEFLIYFQGNSAPDKSGLPSDRFSAERTGGSVSTLTIQRTQQEDSAVYLCASSLVASGSPGYEQYFGPGTRLTVT.

This sequence joins TRBV5-1 and TRBJ2-2, with 8 bases identical to TRBD2. The CDR3 is 17 residues long. Germline values: CDR1 SGHRS, CDR2 YFSETQ. J was trimmed by 5 bases and V by 9 bases; bases with no gene match: 18. In nucleotides, the CDR3 is TGCGCCACCTCGCCCAACCCTACTAGCGGAGCTACCGGGGAGCTGTTTTTT. Protein product: CATSPNPTSGATGELFF.

This chain connects TRBV5-4 to TRBJ1-2; D remains unclear. The CDR3 contains 18 residues. In germline, CDR1 is SGHNT, CDR2 YYREEE (reference sequence). Between the trimmed V and J ends, which lost 2 bases and 0 bases, there was a span of 20 bases. The CDR3 sequence is CASSFKDSGPSANYGYTF. CDR3 bases: TGTGCCAGCAGCTTCAAGGATTCAGGTCCCTCAGCTAACTATGGCTACACCTTC.